The next 32 T cell receptor beta chains were all read from a single sample in a study of lymphopenia after photon versus proton radiotherapy. Using immunoSEQ multiplex PCR, the repertoire was profiled, and TCRdb retains in-frame clones only, with some absent. The data show tens of thousands of clones, roughly 84% seen once. The sequencing used peripheral blood, collected from a patient treated with proton-based radiotherapy. The receptors were gathered from a man in his sixties with pancreatic cancer.

The gene calls are TRBV14 and TRBJ2-1, with 7 bases that match TRBD1. The CDR3 covers 14 residues. Germline V gene sequence: CDR1 SGHDN, CDR2 FVKESK. Unmatched junction bases numbered 6, after V lost 3 bases and J lost 7 bases. The CDR3 here is CASSHGQVVNEQFF. CDR3 bases: TGTGCCAGCAGCCACGGACAGGTAGTGAATGAGCAGTTCTTC.

The V and J genes are TRBV28 and TRBJ1-1; no clear D. The CDR3 totals 12 residues. Germline assignment: CDR1 MDHEN and CDR2 SYDVKM. V was shortened by 11 bases and J by 1 base, with 11 bases between the two germline ends. CDR3 sequence: CASKEGNTEAFF. DNA for the CDR3: TGTGCCTCAAAGGAAGGGAACACTGAAGCTTTCTTT.

The chain uses TRBV29-1 and TRBJ1-1, with 9 positions matching TRBD1. V shed 6 bases and J 5 bases; nucleotides not matched to a gene: 10. Germline V gene lookup returns CDR1 SQVTM and CDR2 ANQGSEA. The CDR3 runs to 14 residues. The chain's CDR3 is CSVAGTGSGTEAFF. The CDR3 region has the DNA TGCAGCGTCGCCGGGACAGGGTCGGGGACTGAAGCTTTCTTT.

This rearrangement joins TRBV28 to TRBJ2-7; TRBD2 agrees at 14 bases. After removal of 5 bases from V and 3 bases from J, the junction contained 6 bases not matched to a gene. This CDR3 comprises 16 residues. Per the germline V gene, CDR1 is MDHEN and CDR2 is SYDVKM. CDR3 DNA: TGTGCCAGCAGTCCCCGAGGGACTAGCGGGAGCTACGAGCAGTACTTC. Its protein is CASSPRGTSGSYEQYF.

This sequence joins TRBV7-3 and TRBJ2-7, with D perhaps matching TRBD2 (6 bases). The germline V and J ends were trimmed by 5 bases and 1 base, with 12 bases remaining between them. Looked up from germline, CDR1 is SGHTA and CDR2 is FQGTGA. The CDR3 sequence is 14 residues long. The CDR3 loop is CASSPYGGSYEQYF. CDR3 nucleotides: TGTGCCAGCAGCCCTTACGGGGGATCCTACGAGCAGTACTTC.

The chain has TRBV4-1 and TRBJ1-5, with D uncertain. The germline V and J ends were trimmed by 1 base and 0 bases, with 7 bases remaining between them. This CDR3 is built from 15 residues. Germline assignment: CDR1 MGHRA and CDR2 YSYEKL. The CDR3 region is CASSQVPYSNQPQHF. In nucleotides, the CDR3 is TGCGCCAGCAGCCAAGTGCCCTATAGCAATCAGCCCCAGCATTTT.

This rearrangement joins TRBV28 to TRBJ2-7; D is perhaps TRBD1 or TRBD2 (6 bases each). Trimming stripped 4 bases from V and 7 bases from J, with 14 bases between. Germline V lookup: CDR1 MDHEN, CDR2 SYDVKM. The CDR3 consists of 13 residues. The CDR3 reads CASSSGAFDEQYF. For the CDR3, the DNA is TGTGCCAGCAGTTCGGGGGCCTTTGATGAGCAGTACTTC. Filled out from reference TRBV28 and TRBJ2-7, the complete variable domain reads DVKVTQSSRYLVKRTGEKVFLECVQDMDHENMFWYRQDPGLGLRLIYFSYDVKMKEKGDIPEGYSVSREKKERFSLILESASTNQTSMYLCASSSGAFDEQYFGPGTRLTVT.

Details on this clone: This sample includes further DNA sequences coding for the same CDR3. This chain links TRBV30 with TRBJ1-2, with TRBD1 as a possible D gene (5 bases). V was clipped by 5 bases and J by 8 bases, with 21 bases between them. Germline V gene lookup returns CDR1 GTSNPN and CDR2 SVGIG (reference sequence). The CDR3 extends over 14 amino acids. The CDR3 region has the DNA TGTGCCTGGGCCAGCAGGGCCGCGGGGGGGGGCTACACCTTC. It specifies CAWASRAAGGGYTF. The full variable domain, completed using reference TRBV30 and TRBJ1-2, is SQTIHQWPATLVQPVGSPLSLECTVEGTSNPNLYWYRQAAGRGLQLLFYSVGIGQISSEVPQNLSASRPQDRQFILSSKKLLLSDSGFYLCAWASRAAGGGYTFGSGTRLTVV.

The V and J genes are TRBV5-1 and TRBJ2-7; D gene ambiguous. The CDR3 totals 13 residues. In germline, CDR1 is SGHRS, CDR2 YFSETQ. Trimming removed 4 bases at V and 3 bases at J, with 11 bases between. The CDR3 reads CASSPSRSYEQYF. As DNA, the CDR3 is TGCGCCAGCAGCCCCTCTAGGAGCTACGAGCAGTACTTC.

This clone was counted only a few times. The gene calls are TRBV7-9 and TRBJ2-2, with a possible D match to TRBD2 (6 bases). V lost 5 bases and J lost 0, with 10 bases in between. Per the germline V gene, CDR1 is SEHNR and CDR2 is FQNEAQ (reference sequence). The CDR3 runs to 15 residues. The CDR3 is CASSPPGANTGELFF. Written as DNA, the CDR3 is TGTGCCAGCAGCCCTCCGGGAGCGAACACCGGGGAGCTGTTTTTT. Combining the CDR3 with reference TRBV7-9 and TRBJ2-2 gives the whole variable domain DTGVSQNPRHKITKRGQNVTFRCDPISEHNRLYWYRQTLGQGPEFLTYFQNEAQLEKSRLLSDRFSAERPKGSFSTLEIQRTEQGDSAMYLCASSPPGANTGELFFGEGSRLTVL.

The chain recombines TRBV5-1 with TRBJ2-1; TRBD1 agrees at 7 bases. The CDR3 totals 14 residues. The germline V gene encodes CDR1 SGHRS and CDR2 YFSETQ. The junction had 8 bases not matched to a gene; V was cut back by 4 bases and J by 7 bases. CDR3 sequence: CASSLTTGENEQFF. In DNA form, the CDR3 reads TGCGCCAGCAGCCTTACTACAGGGGAGAATGAGCAGTTCTTC.

The chain employs TRBV10-2 and TRBJ2-1; tentatively, D is TRBD2 (5 bases). The germline CDR1 and CDR2 sequences are WSHSY and SAAADI. Between the trimmed V and J ends, which lost 7 bases and 6 bases, there was a span of 22 bases. The CDR3 runs 16 residues. CDR3 DNA sequence: TGCGCCAGCAATTTGACTACACCTCCCTCGCCCAATGAGCAGTTCTTC. This codes for CASNLTTPPSPNEQFF.

In DNA, the CDR3 is TGTGCCAGTACACACCTGTCTGGGGCCAACGTCCTGACTTTC. Protein product: CASTHLSGANVLTF. This chain links TRBV19 with TRBJ2-6; D uncertain. In germline, CDR1 is LNHDA, CDR2 SQIVND (reference sequence). The CDR3 is 14 amino acids. V was clipped by 7 bases and J by 1 base, with 8 bases between them.

The V gene is TRBV5-4, the J gene TRBJ2-7; TRBD2 matches at 8 bases. The germline gives CDR1 SGHNT, CDR2 YYREEE (reference sequence). The CDR3 loop spans 16 amino acids. V shed 2 bases and J 2 bases; nucleotides not matched to a gene: 9. The CDR3 DNA follows: TGTGCCAGCAGCTTTCGGGCTAGCGGGCAAGCCTACGAGCAGTACTTC. Amino acid sequence: CASSFRASGQAYEQYF.

The CDR3 reads CASSLVPYNEQFF. CDR3 nucleotides: TGTGCCAGCAGTTTAGTACCCTACAATGAGCAGTTCTTC. The chain combines TRBV27 with TRBJ2-1; D not certain. The CDR3 contains 13 residues. Germline V gene data show CDR1 as MNHEY and CDR2 as SMNVEV (reference sequence). The germline V and J ends were trimmed by 2 bases and 2 bases, with 4 bases remaining between them.

This chain uses TRBV19 with TRBJ1-1; TRBD1 aligns across 7 bases. The CDR3 is 14 residues long. Per the germline V gene, CDR1 is LNHDA and CDR2 is SQIVND (reference sequence). Trimming removed 5 bases from V and 1 base from J; junction bases left unmatched: 4. The CDR3 nucleotides are TGTGCCAGTAGTCTACAGGGGCAGAACACTGAAGCTTTCTTT. Translated: CASSLQGQNTEAFF.

In this sample, this clone turned up once. The chain combines TRBV28 with TRBJ1-2; D unclear. The germline CDR1 and CDR2 sequences are MDHEN and SYDVKM. Trimming stripped 4 bases from V and 2 bases from J, with 29 bases between. The CDR3 consists of 20 residues. Written as DNA, the CDR3 is TGTGCCAGCAGTTCCTTCTTTAGCTTCTCTCCCAACTATTCCAACTATGGCTACACCTTC. Amino acid sequence: CASSSFFSFSPNYSNYGYTF.

The chain has TRBV18 and TRBJ1-1; no firm D call. V dropped 2 bases and J dropped 0 bases, with 4 bases sitting between them. Germline V gene sequence: CDR1 KGHSH, CDR2 LQKENI. The CDR3 has 13 amino acids. The CDR3 loop is CASSPDLNTEAFF. CDR3 coding DNA: TGTGCCAGCTCACCAGATTTGAACACTGAAGCTTTCTTT.

V usage is TRBV27 and J usage is TRBJ2-3; D may be TRBD1 (5 bases). The CDR3 contains 14 residues. Germline V gene sequence: CDR1 MNHEY, CDR2 SMNVEV (reference sequence). V was clipped by 5 bases and J by 2 bases, with 11 bases between them. CDR3 coding DNA: TGTGCCAGCAGTATTCGACAGTCCACAGATACGCAGTATTTT. This codes for CASSIRQSTDTQYF.

J is TRBJ1-1 and V is TRBV28; no reliable D call. The CDR3 consists of 13 residues. The V end lost 3 bases, the J end lost 6 bases, and 11 bases lay between the germline ends. CDR1 is MDHEN and CDR2 is SYDVKM in the germline V gene. The CDR3 reads CASSLRLPPEAFF. The CDR3 DNA reads TGTGCCAGCAGTTTGCGGTTGCCCCCTGAAGCTTTCTTT.

The rearrangement joins TRBV11-1 to TRBJ1-1; a possible D gene is TRBD1 (5 bases). CDR1 is SGHAT, CDR2 FQDESV, per germline (reference sequence). V lost 2 bases to trimming and J lost 0 bases, with 10 bases between them. This CDR3 region has 15 residues. CDR3 residues: CASSLQGRVNTEAFF. The DNA for the CDR3 is TGTGCCAGCAGCTTACAGGGCCGGGTGAACACTGAAGCTTTCTTT.

This clone was picked up one time. Different DNA sequences within this sample yield the same CDR3. This sequence joins TRBV7-9 and TRBJ2-7; possibly TRBD1 for D (6 bases). The CDR3 extends over 13 amino acids. The V end was cut by 2 bases, the J end by 5 bases, with 10 bases between. CDR1 and CDR2 (germline): SEHNR, FQNEAQ (reference sequence). The CDR3 sequence: CASSLQGLNEQYF. The CDR3 DNA sequence: TGTGCCAGCAGCTTACAGGGGTTGAACGAGCAGTACTTC.

This chain joins TRBV15 and TRBJ1-4; D ambiguous. The CDR3 covers 14 residues. Germline assignment: CDR1 LNHNV and CDR2 YYDKDF (reference sequence). V was clipped by 3 bases and J by 5 bases, with 10 bases between them. CDR3 amino acids: CATSRVRGNEKLFF. The CDR3 DNA reads as TGTGCCACCAGCAGGGTCAGAGGCAATGAAAAACTGTTTTTT.

The rearrangement joins TRBV4-3 to TRBJ2-2; tentatively, D is TRBD1 (6 bases). The germline V gene has CDR1 LGHNA and CDR2 YSLEER. The CDR3 contains 16 residues. V lost 5 bases and J 2 bases, leaving 15 bases between the germline ends. The CDR3 DNA reads TGCGCCAGCAGCTTGGGGTGGGGACAAAACACCGGGGAGCTGTTTTTT. Amino acids: CASSLGWGQNTGELFF.

V gene TRBV5-5 combines with J gene TRBJ2-7; a weak D match, TRBD1 (5 bases). This CDR3 contains 15 residues. The V gene lost 3 bases and the J gene lost 1 base, with 14 bases spanning the gap. Looked up from germline, CDR1 is SGHKS and CDR2 is YYEKEE (reference sequence). The CDR3 is CASSWGGASSYEQYF. The CDR3 DNA is TGTGCCAGCAGCTGGGGTGGGGCCTCATCCTACGAGCAGTACTTC.

The genes are TRBV11-2 and TRBJ2-1, with TRBD2 matching 14 bases. CDR3 length equals 18 residues. The germline V gene has CDR1 SGHAT and CDR2 FQNNGV. J gave up 0 bases and V 5 bases, and 6 bases lay outside the gene matches. The CDR3 DNA reads as TGTGCCAGCAGCCAAGGGACTAGCGGGAGTTACTCCTACAATGAGCAGTTCTTC. The encoded protein is CASSQGTSGSYSYNEQFF.

V usage is TRBV6-1 and J usage is TRBJ2-3; no definite D call. The CDR3 loop spans 14 amino acids. The germline CDR1 and CDR2 sequences are MNHNS and SASEGT. V gave up 1 base and J gave up 3 bases, with 8 bases separating them. For the CDR3, the DNA is TGTGCCAGCAGTGAAGGCTCCTATACAGATACGCAGTATTTT. Protein product: CASSEGSYTDTQYF.

The chain employs TRBV4-2 and TRBJ2-2; maybe TRBD2 (5 bases). The germline V gene has CDR1 LGHNA and CDR2 YNFKEQ. The CDR3 loop spans 13 amino acids. V was pared by 1 base and J by 7 bases, with 7 bases between. Written as DNA, the CDR3 is TGTGCCAGCAGCCAAGGAGGGAGCGGGGAGCTGTTTTTT. It specifies CASSQGGSGELFF.

V gene TRBV28 combines with J gene TRBJ2-7; the D is unclear. Trimming cost V 6 bases and J 1 base, with 10 bases left between them. Looked up from germline, CDR1 is MDHEN and CDR2 is SYDVKM. The CDR3 totals 13 residues. The CDR3 nucleotides are TGTGCCAGCAGAGCCCAGCTATCCTACGAGCAGTACTTC. Its translation: CASRAQLSYEQYF.

The chain couples TRBV5-4 to TRBJ1-6; D not resolved. The ends were cut back, 1 base at V and 4 bases at J, with 6 bases in the middle. Germline V gene sequence: CDR1 SGHNT, CDR2 YYREEE (reference sequence). This CDR3 has 14 amino acids. CDR3 coding DNA: TGTGCCAGCAGCTTGCCCAGATATAATTCACCCCTCCACTTT. It encodes CASSLPRYNSPLHF.

This chain links TRBV10-3 with TRBJ2-1, with D unclear. V was pared by 3 bases and J by 0 bases, with 12 bases between. CDR1 is ENHRY and CDR2 is SYGVKD in the germline V gene. CDR3 size: 16 residues. The CDR3 nucleotides are TGTGCCATCAGTGATCAGACGGCCTCCTCCTACAATGAGCAGTTCTTC. Its translation is CAISDQTASSYNEQFF.

The chain links TRBV5-1 to TRBJ2-2, with 7 bases lining up with TRBD1. The V gene end was trimmed by 4 bases and the J gene end by 4 bases; junction bases not matched to a gene: 10. Germline lookup yields CDR1 SGHRS and CDR2 YFSETQ. The CDR3 consists of 16 residues. In DNA form, the CDR3 reads TGCGCCAGCAGCCCGGGACAGCTTCTGGGCACCGGGGAGCTGTTTTTT. Protein product: CASSPGQLLGTGELFF.